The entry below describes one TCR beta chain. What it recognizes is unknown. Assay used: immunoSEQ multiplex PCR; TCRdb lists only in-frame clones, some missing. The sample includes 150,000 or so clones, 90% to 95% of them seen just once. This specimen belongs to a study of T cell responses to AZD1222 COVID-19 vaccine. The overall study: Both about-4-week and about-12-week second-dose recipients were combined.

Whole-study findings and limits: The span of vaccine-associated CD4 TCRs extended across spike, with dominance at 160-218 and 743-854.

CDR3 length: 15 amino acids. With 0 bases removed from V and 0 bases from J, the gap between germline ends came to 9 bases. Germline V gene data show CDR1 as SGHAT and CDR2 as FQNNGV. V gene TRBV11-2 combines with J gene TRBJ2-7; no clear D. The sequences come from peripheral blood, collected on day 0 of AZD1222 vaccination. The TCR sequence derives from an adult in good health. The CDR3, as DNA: TGTGCCAGCAGCTTAGATCTTGTCAGCTCCTACGAGCAGTACTTC. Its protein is CASSLDLVSSYEQYF.